This T cell receptor (beta chain) was found in a study of T-cell memory formation after mild COVID-19. Study summary: Clusters of TCRs were largely donor specific.

The V gene lost 6 bases and the J gene lost 7 bases, with 9 bases spanning the gap. CDR3 length: 12 amino acids. Broader study findings: A second wave expanding day 15 to 37 was CD4+-biased; contracting clones were balanced. CD4+ contracting clones lay mainly in CM and EM, CD8+ ones in EMRA. Pre-infection memory showed some responding clones, and this suggested that cross-reactive memory joined.

As concerns this clonotype: The antigen is unknown.

TCRdb independently ran MiXCR on the 5' RACE reads; one entry per CDR3 protein. The top ten hold roughly 10% of the sample, which has some 210,000 distinct CDR3 sequences, 25% to 35% seen once. The source is an adult woman who had mild COVID-19 (a few samples of this study predate the infection). Cell type and time point are not known. This chain joins TRBV12-3 or TRBV12-4 and TRBJ2-2; the D is unclear. Sequenced input: PBMCs or a T cell subset sorted from them (not recorded which). CDR3 coding DNA: TGTGCCAGCAGCCCACGGGTCGGGGAGCTGTTTTTT. It encodes CASSPRVGELFF.